This TCR beta chain was sequenced for a study of blood T cell repertoires in COVID-19. Across the whole study: Samples of COVID-19 (acute and convalescent) were obtained from the United States, Italy and Spain. T cells, B-cell-depleted T cells, or PBMCs provided the cDNA or gDNA that served as material.

This CDR3 has 14 amino acids. V shed 4 bases, J shed 4 bases, and the junction held 6 bases outside the gene matches. CDR1 SGHRS and CDR2 YFSETQ come from the germline V gene. The assay was immunoSEQ multiplex PCR, and TCRdb's table has in-frame clones only and misses some. The repertoire holds a few hundred thousand clones, with approximately 85% as singletons. The J gene is TRBJ1-1, the V gene TRBV5-1; 8 bases align to TRBD1. The sequencing sample was made of peripheral blood. The TCR originated in a man aged 35 to 55 with acute or convalescent COVID-19. This CDR3 reads CASSQTGAGTEAFF. Here the CDR3 DNA reads TGCGCCAGCAGCCAGACAGGGGCCGGCACTGAAGCTTTCTTT. Together with reference TRBV5-1 and TRBJ1-1, the CDR3 gives the full variable domain: KAGVTQTPRYLIKTRGQQVTLSCSPISGHRSVSWYQQTPGQGLQFLFEYFSETQRNKGNFPGRFSGRQFSNSRSEMNVSTLELGDSALYLCASSQTGAGTEAFFGQGTRLTVV.